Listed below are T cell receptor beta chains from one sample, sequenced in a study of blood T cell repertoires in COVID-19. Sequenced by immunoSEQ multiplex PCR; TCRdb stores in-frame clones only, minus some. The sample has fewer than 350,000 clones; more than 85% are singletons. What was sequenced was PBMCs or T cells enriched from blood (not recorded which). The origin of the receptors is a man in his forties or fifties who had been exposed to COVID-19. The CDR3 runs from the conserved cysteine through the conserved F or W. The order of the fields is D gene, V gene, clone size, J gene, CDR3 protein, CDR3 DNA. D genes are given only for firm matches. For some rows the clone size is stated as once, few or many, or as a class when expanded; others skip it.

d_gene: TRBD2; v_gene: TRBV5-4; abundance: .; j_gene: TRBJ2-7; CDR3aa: CASSLVGRAGEQYF; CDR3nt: TGTGCCAGCAGCTTGGTCGGGAGGGCCGGCGAGCAGTACTTC
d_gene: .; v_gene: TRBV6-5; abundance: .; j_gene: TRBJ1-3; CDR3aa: CASKFRSYYRDPEYF; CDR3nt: TGTGCCAGCAAGTTCCGCTCCTATTACAGGGACCCCGAATATTTT
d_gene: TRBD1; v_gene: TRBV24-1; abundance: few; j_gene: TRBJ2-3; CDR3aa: CATSDFGQGTDTQYF; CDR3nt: TGTGCCACCAGTGATTTTGGACAGGGGACAGATACGCAGTATTTT
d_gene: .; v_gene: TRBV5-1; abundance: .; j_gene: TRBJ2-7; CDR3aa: CASSPGTGNSYEQYF; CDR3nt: TGCGCCAGCAGCCCAGGGACTGGTAACTCCTACGAGCAGTACTTC
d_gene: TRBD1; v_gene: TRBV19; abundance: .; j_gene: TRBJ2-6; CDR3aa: CATLGTGGFGANVLTF; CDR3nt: TGTGCCACCCTAGGGACAGGGGGTTTTGGGGCCAACGTCCTGACTTTC
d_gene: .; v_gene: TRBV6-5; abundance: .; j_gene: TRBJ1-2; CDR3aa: CASSLHSGYGYTF; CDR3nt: TGTGCCAGCAGCCTCCATAGTGGCTATGGCTACACCTTC
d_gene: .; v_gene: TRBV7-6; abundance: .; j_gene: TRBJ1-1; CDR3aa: CASSPGRTAEAFF; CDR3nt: TGTGCCAGCAGCCCGGGTAGAACGGCTGAAGCTTTCTTT
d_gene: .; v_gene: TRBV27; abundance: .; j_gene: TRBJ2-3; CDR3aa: CASSSEGGADTQYF; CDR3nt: TGTGCCAGCAGTTCGGAGGGAGGCGCAGATACGCAGTATTTT
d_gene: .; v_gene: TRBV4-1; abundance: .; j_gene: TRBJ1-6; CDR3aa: CATQGYNSPLHF; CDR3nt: TGCGCCACCCAGGGGTATAATTCACCCCTCCACTTT
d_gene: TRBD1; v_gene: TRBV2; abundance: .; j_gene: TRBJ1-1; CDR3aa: CASRRDRDTEAFF; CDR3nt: TGTGCCAGCAGAAGGGACAGGGACACTGAAGCTTTCTTT
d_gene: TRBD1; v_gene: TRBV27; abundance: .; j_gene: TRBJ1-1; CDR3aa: CASSPGQGLEAFF; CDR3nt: TGTGCCAGCAGTCCAGGACAGGGCCTTGAAGCTTTCTTT
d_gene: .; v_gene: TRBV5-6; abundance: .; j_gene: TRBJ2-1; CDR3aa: CASAAGSPLDEQFF; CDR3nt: TGTGCCAGCGCGGCGGGGTCACCCCTCGATGAGCAGTTCTTC
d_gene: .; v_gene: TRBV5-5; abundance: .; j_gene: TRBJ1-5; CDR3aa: CASSSWPQGTHRGQPQHF; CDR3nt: TGTGCCAGCAGCTCTTGGCCCCAGGGGACCCACCGGGGCCAGCCCCAGCATTTT
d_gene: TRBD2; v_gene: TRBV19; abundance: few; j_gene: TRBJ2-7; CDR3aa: CASKKTSGSYEQYF; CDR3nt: TGTGCCAGTAAAAAGACTAGCGGGAGCTACGAGCAGTACTTC
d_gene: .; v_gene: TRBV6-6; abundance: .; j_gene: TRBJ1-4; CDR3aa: CASRITGEKLFF; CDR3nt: TGTGCCAGCAGGATTACAGGGGAAAAACTGTTTTTT
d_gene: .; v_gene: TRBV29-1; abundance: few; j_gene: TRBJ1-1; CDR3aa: CSVGAPGMNTEAFF; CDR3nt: TGCAGCGTGGGGGCCCCGGGGATGAACACTGAAGCTTTCTTT
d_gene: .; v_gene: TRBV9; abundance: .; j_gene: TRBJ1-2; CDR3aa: CASSVVAEPSGYGYTF; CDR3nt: TGTGCCAGCAGCGTAGTAGCAGAGCCAAGTGGCTATGGCTACACCTTC
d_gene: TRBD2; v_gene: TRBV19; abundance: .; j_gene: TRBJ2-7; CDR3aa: CASSIFLAGQYEQYF; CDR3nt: TGTGCCAGTAGTATCTTTCTAGCGGGTCAATACGAGCAGTACTTC
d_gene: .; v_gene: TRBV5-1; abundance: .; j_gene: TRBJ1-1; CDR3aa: CASSLGGRTAEAFF; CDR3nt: TGCGCCAGCAGCTTGGGTGGGCGAACGGCTGAAGCTTTCTTT
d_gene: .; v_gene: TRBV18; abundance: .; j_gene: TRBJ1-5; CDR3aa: CASSPGRNQPQHF; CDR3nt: TGTGCCAGCTCACCTGGCAGGAATCAGCCCCAGCATTTT
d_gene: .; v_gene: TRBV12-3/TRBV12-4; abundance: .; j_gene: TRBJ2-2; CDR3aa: CASSFSSGELFF; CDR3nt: TGTGCCAGCAGTTTTTCGAGCGGGGAGCTGTTTTTT
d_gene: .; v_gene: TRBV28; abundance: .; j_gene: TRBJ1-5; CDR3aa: CASTTSTGRNQPQHF; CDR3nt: TGTGCCAGCACAACTTCCACAGGACGCAATCAGCCCCAGCATTTT
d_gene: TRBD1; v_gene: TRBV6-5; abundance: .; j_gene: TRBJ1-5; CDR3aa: CASGQGAAQPQHF; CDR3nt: TGTGCCAGTGGACAGGGGGCCGCTCAGCCCCAGCATTTT
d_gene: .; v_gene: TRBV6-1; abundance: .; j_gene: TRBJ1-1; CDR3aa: CASSEREGGAVKNEAFF; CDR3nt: TGTGCCAGCAGTGAAAGGGAGGGGGGGGCGGTGAAGAATGAAGCTTTCTTT
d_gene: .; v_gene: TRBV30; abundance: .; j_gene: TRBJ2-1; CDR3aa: CAWSVSSAGRSFDEQFF; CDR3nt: TGTGCCTGGAGTGTAAGTTCTGCGGGACGATCTTTCGATGAGCAGTTCTTC
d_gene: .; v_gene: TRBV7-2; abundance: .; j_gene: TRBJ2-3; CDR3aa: CASSRGSHYTDTQYF; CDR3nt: TGTGCCAGCAGCCGGGGGTCCCATTACACAGATACGCAGTATTTT
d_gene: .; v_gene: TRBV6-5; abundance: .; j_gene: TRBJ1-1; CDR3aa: CASSVTRNTEAFF; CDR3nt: TGTGCCAGCAGCGTGACAAGGAACACTGAAGCTTTCTTT
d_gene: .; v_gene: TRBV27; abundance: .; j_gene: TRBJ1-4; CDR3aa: CASSLSRSNEKLFF; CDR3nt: TGTGCCAGCAGTTTATCGCGTTCTAATGAAAAACTGTTTTTT
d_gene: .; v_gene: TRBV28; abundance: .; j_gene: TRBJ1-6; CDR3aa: CASKVGDSPLHF; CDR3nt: TGTGCCAGCAAGGTAGGGGATTCACCCCTCCACTTT
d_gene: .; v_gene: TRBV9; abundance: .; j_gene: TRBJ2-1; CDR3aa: CASSVSGTEGNEQFF; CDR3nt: TGTGCCAGCAGCGTCTCCGGGACGGAGGGCAATGAGCAGTTCTTC
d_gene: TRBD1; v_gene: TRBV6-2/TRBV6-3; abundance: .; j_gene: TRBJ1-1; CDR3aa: CASSLGTGLSAFF; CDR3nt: TGTGCCAGCAGTTTAGGGACAGGGCTATCAGCTTTCTTT
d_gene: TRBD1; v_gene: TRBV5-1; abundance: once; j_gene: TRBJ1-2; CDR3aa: CASSFNRGDGYTF; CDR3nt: TGCGCCAGCAGCTTTAACAGGGGTGATGGCTACACCTTC
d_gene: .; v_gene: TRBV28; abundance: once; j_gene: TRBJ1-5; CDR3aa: CASSLGVSNQPQHF; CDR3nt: TGTGCCAGCAGTTTAGGAGTAAGCAATCAGCCCCAGCATTTT
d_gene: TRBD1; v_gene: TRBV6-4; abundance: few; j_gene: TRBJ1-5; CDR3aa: CASSPSLRDSLIYSNQPQHF; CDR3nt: TGTGCCAGCAGCCCGTCTCTAAGGGACAGCCTCATTTATAGCAATCAGCCCCAGCATTTT
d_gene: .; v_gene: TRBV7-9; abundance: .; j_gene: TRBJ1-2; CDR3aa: CASSPSGDLYGYTF; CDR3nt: TGTGCCAGCAGCCCTTCGGGGGACCTCTATGGCTACACCTTC
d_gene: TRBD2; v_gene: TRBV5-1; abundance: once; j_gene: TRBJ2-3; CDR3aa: CASSIAGAVDTQYF; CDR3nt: TGCGCCAGCAGTATAGCGGGAGCGGTAGATACGCAGTATTTT
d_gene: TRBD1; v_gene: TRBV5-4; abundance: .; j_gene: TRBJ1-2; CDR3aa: CASSPGTGALGYTF; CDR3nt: TGTGCCAGCAGCCCCGGGACAGGGGCTCTAGGCTACACCTTC
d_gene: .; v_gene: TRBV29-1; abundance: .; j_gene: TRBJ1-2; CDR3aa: CSVEVTYNGYTF; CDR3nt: TGCAGCGTTGAGGTTACTTATAACGGCTACACCTTC
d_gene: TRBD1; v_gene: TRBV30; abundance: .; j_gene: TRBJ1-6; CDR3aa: CAWRARQGTSPLHF; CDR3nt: TGTGCCTGGAGGGCGCGACAGGGGACCTCACCCCTCCACTTT
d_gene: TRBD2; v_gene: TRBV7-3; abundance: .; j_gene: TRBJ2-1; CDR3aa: CASSPAKREWDNEQFF; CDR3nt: TGTGCCAGCAGCCCAGCAAAGCGGGAGTGGGACAATGAGCAGTTCTTC
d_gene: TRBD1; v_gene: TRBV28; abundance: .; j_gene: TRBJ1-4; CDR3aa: CASSSRDRGMEKLFF; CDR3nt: TGTGCCAGCAGTTCTCGGGACAGGGGAATGGAAAAACTGTTTTTT
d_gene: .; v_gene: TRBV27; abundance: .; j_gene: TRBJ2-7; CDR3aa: CASSSHPRAYEQYF; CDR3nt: TGTGCCAGCAGTTCACATCCCCGGGCCTACGAGCAGTACTTC
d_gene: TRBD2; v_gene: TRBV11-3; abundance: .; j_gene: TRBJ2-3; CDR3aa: CASSLTSGSLTDTQYF; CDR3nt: TGTGCCAGCAGCTTGACTAGCGGGAGCCTAACAGATACGCAGTATTTT
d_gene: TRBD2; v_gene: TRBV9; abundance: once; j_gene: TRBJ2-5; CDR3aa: CASSVGLAGELKETQYF; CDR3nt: TGTGCCAGCAGCGTTGGACTAGCGGGAGAACTGAAAGAGACCCAGTACTTC
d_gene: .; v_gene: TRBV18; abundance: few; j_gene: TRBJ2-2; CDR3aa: CASSPGSANTGELFF; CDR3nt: TGTGCCAGCTCACCAGGGAGCGCGAACACCGGGGAGCTGTTTTTT
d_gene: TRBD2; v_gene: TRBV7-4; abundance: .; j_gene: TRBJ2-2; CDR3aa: CASSAPRLAGPTGELFF; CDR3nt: TGTGCCAGCAGCGCCCCTCGACTAGCGGGCCCCACCGGGGAGCTGTTTTTT
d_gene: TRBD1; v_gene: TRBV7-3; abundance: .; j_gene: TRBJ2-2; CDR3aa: CASSLSAGGNTGELFF; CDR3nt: TGTGCCAGCAGCTTATCGGCAGGGGGGAACACCGGGGAGCTGTTTTTT
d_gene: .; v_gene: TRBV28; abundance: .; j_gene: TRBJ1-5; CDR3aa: CASSLYPRNQPQHF; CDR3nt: TGTGCCAGCAGTTTATATCCCAGGAATCAGCCCCAGCATTTT
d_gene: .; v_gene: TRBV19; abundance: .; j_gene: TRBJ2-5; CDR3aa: CASNSRGEQETQYF; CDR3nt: TGTGCCAGTAACTCGCGGGGAGAACAAGAGACCCAGTACTTC
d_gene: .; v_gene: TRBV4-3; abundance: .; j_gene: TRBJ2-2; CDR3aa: CASSQGRGPGELFF; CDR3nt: TGCGCCAGCAGCCAAGGGCGGGGGCCGGGGGAGCTGTTTTTT
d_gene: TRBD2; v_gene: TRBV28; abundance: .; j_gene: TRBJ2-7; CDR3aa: CASTSTGGYEQYF; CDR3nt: TGTGCCAGCACCTCCACGGGGGGCTACGAGCAGTACTTC
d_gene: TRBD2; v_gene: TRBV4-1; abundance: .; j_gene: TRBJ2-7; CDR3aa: CASSQGPSGRSYEQYF; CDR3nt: TGCGCCAGCAGCCAAGGCCCTAGCGGGAGGTCCTACGAGCAGTACTTC
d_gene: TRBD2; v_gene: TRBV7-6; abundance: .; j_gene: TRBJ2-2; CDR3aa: CASSLTRLAGTGELFF; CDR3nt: TGTGCCAGCAGCTTAACGAGACTAGCGGGCACCGGGGAGCTGTTTTTT